This TCR beta chain was recorded in a study of T cells and Merkel cell carcinoma outcomes (dated by TCRdb to about 2020). Describing the broader study: In patients with Merkel cell carcinoma, researchers looked at whether the T-cell repertoire of the tumor, along with T-cell density, could predict clinical outcome.

Beyond this particular receptor, the publication reports: The combination of T-cell repertoire features and T-cell density was reported to predict clinical outcomes in patients with Merkel cell carcinoma.

Comment on this clone: Its antigen is currently not known. Base quality data are lacking; no much larger clone is found one base away.

The CDR3 contains 13 residues, cysteine and phenylalanine counted. Just CDR3 DNA is preserved here, 39 bases in frame from base 1. Trimming costs V 3 bases and J 1 base, and their ends lie 6 bases apart. The CDR1 and CDR2 encoded by the germline V gene are MGHDK and SYGVNS. The library relied on the immunoSEQ multiplex PCR assay. As stored in TCRdb, this immuneACCESS dataset retains in-frame rearrangements with V and J assigned. A fraction of the clones does not appear; measured against another copy, unresolved V genes explain less than half of the discrepancy, and the remainder lacks a known reason. Recorded for this sample are more than 1,300 clones; 86% of them occurred a single time. Roughly 13% of the sample belongs to the ten largest clones. The samples were obtained from people who had Merkel cell carcinoma.

The source of this sequence is a human donor with Merkel cell carcinoma. The chain joins TRBV25-1 to TRBJ2-5; confidence is insufficient to name the D gene. The sequenced material came from tumor tissue from Merkel cell carcinoma. The CDR3 here reads CASSERGQETQYF. The bases are TGTGCCAGCAGTGAGCGCGGCCAAGAGACCCAGTACTTC.